A selection of T cell receptor beta chains follows, all from one sample in a study of cytomegalovirus exposure and HLA in healthy donors. The data were produced by immunoSEQ multiplex PCR, yet TCRdb's version contains in-frame clones alone and is incomplete. The profile shows roughly 180,000 clones, over 60% of them singletons. Source material: PBMCs. These TCRs come from a female donor in good health and CMV-seronegative. Both conserved end residues are part of each CDR3.

>TRBJ2-2|15|TRBV9
CASSVGTVNTGELFF
>TRBJ2-6|17|TRBV11-1
CASSLAHVGSGANILTF
>TRBJ2-7|15|TRBV28
CASSPDYRDTYEQYF
>TRBJ1-1|16|TRBV5-5
CASSQKTGVMNTEAFF
>TRBJ1-6|15|TRBV7-3
CASSSQGALSSPLHF
>TRBJ1-2|15|TRBV28
CASSAGTGANYGYTF
>TRBJ2-3|16|TRBV7-2
CASSTGLAGITDTQYF
>TRBJ1-6|18|TRBV18
CASSPIRTGGHGNSPLHF
>TRBJ2-3|16|TRBV5-4
CASSLAGGRDSDTQYF
>TRBJ1-2|14|TRBV4-2
CASSHTTGDGGYTF
>TRBJ1-2|11|TRBV20-1
CSAPRDYGYTF
>TRBJ1-1|13|TRBV27
CASSFVGNTEAFF
>TRBJ2-7|14|TRBV5-1
CASMYGTGNYEQYF
>TRBJ2-7|17|TRBV18
CASSRGRTGMLGYEQYF
>TRBJ1-3|13|TRBV6-1
CASSRTGKNTIYF
>TRBJ2-7|17|TRBV5-4
CASSLAGTSGGSYEQYF